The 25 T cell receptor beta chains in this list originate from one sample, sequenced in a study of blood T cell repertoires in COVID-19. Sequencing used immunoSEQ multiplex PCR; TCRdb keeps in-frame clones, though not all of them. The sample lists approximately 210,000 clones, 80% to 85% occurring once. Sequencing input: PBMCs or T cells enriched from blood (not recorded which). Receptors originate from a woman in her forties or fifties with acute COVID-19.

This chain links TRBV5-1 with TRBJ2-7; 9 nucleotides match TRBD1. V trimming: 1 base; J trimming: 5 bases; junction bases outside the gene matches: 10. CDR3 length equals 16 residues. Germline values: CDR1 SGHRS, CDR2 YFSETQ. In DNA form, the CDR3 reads TGCGCCAGCAGCTTGTCTTCGGGGACAGGGTTCCACGAGCAGTACTTC. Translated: CASSLSSGTGFHEQYF.

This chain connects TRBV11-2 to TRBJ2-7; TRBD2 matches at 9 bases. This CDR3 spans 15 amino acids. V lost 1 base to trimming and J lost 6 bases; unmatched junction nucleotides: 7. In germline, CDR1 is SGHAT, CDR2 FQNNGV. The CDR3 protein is CASSLGPAGGTEQYF. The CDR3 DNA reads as TGTGCCAGCAGCTTAGGTCCAGCGGGGGGAACCGAGCAGTACTTC.

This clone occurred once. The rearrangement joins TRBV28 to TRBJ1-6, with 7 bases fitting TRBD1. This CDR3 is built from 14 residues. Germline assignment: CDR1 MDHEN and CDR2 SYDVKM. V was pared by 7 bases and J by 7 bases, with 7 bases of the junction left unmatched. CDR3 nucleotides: TGTGCCAGCAAAGGGGGCAGGACAAATTCACCCCTCCACTTT. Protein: CASKGGRTNSPLHF.

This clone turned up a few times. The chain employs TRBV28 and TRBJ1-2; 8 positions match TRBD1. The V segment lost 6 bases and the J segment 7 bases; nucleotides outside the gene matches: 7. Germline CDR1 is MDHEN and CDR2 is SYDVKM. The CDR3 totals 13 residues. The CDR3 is CASRTGEVGGYTF. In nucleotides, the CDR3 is TGTGCCAGCAGGACAGGGGAAGTTGGTGGCTACACCTTC.

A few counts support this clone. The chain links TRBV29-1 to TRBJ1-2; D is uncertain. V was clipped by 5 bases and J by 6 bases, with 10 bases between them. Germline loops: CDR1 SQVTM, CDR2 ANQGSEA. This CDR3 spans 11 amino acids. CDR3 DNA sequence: TGCAGCGTTAATCGGGAGGATGGCTACACCTTC. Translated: CSVNREDGYTF. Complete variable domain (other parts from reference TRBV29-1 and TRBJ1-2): SAVISQKPSRDICQRGTSLTIQCQVDSQVTMMFWYRQQPGQSLTLIATANQGSEATYESGFVIDKFPISRPNLTFSTLTVSNMSPEDSSIYLCSVNREDGYTFGSGTRLTVV.

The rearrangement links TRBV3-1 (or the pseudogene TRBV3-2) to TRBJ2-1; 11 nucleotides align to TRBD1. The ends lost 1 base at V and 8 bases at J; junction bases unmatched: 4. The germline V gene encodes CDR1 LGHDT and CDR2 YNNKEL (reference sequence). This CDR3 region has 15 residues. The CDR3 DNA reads TGTGCCAGCAGCCAAGGGACAGGGGGCGCGGATGAGCAGTTCTTC. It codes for CASSQGTGGADEQFF.

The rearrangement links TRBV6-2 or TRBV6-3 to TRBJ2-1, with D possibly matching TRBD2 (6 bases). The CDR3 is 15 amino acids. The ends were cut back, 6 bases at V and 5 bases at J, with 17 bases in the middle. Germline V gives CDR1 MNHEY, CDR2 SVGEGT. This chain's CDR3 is CASSPTRVTHNEQFF. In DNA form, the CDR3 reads TGTGCCAGCAGCCCGACTAGGGTTACGCACAATGAGCAGTTCTTC.

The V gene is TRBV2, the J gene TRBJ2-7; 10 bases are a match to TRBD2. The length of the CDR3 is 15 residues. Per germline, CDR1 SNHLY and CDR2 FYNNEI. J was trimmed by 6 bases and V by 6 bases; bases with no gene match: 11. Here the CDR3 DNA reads TGTGCCAGCAGGATGGATAGCGGGGGGTCAGGCGAGCAGTACTTC. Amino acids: CASRMDSGGSGEQYF.

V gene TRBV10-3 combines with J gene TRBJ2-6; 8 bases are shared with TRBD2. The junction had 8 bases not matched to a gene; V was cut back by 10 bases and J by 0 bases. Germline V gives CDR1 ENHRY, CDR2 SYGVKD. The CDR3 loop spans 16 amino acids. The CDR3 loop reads CAKPGGISSGANVLTF. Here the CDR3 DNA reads TGTGCCAAGCCGGGAGGGATTAGCTCTGGGGCCAACGTCCTGACTTTC.

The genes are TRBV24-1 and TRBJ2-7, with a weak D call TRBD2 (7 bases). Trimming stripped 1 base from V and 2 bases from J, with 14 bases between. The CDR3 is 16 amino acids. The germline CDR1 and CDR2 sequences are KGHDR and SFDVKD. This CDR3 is CATSDFAGATPYEQYF. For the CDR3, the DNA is TGTGCCACCAGTGATTTCGCGGGGGCGACACCCTACGAGCAGTACTTC.

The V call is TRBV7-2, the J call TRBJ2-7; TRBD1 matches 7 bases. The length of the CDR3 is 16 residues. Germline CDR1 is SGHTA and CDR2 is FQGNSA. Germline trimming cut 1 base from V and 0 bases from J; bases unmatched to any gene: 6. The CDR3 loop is CASSLVSGTASYEQYF. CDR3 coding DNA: TGTGCCAGCAGCTTAGTATCCGGGACAGCCTCCTACGAGCAGTACTTC.

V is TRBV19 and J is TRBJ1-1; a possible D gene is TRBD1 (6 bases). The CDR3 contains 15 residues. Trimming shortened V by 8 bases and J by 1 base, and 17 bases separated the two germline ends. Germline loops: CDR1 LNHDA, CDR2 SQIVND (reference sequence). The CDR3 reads CASGLRGGRNTEAFF. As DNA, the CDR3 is TGTGCCAGTGGACTCCGGGGGGGCAGGAACACTGAAGCTTTCTTT.

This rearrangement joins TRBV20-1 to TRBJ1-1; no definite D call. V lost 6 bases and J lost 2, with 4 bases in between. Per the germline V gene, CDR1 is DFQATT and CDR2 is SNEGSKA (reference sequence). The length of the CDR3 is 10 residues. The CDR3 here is CSAANTEAFF. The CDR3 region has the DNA TGCAGTGCAGCCAACACTGAAGCTTTCTTT.

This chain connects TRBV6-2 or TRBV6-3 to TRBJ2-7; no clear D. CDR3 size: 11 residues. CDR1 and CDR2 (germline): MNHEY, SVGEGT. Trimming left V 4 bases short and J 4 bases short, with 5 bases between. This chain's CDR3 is CASSSRYEQYF. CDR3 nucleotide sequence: TGTGCCAGCAGTTCCCGTTACGAGCAGTACTTC.

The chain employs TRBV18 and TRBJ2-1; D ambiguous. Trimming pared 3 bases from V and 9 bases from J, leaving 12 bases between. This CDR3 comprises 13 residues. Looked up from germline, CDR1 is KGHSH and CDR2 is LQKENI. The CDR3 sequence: CASSPLAIGEQFF. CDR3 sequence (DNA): TGTGCCAGCTCACCGCTGGCCATTGGTGAGCAGTTCTTC.

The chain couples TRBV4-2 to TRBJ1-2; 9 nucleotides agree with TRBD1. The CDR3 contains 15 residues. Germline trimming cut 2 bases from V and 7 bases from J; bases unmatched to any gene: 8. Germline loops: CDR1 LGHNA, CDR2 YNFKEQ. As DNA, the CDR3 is TGTGCCAGCAGCCAAACGACAGGGGGGCGTTCTGGCTACACCTTC. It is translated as CASSQTTGGRSGYTF.

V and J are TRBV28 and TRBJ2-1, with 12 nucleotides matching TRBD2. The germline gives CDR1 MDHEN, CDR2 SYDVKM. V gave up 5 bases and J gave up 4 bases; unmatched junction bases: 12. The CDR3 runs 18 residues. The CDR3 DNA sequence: TGTGCCAGCAGTCTCCACCCGGGACTAGCGGGCCCTTACAATGAGCAGTTCTTC. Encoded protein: CASSLHPGLAGPYNEQFF.

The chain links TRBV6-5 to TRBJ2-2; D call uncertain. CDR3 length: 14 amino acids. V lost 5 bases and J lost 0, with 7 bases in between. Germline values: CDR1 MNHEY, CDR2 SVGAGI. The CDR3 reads CASSLSANTGELFF. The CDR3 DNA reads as TGTGCCAGCAGTCTCTCTGCGAACACCGGGGAGCTGTTTTTT.

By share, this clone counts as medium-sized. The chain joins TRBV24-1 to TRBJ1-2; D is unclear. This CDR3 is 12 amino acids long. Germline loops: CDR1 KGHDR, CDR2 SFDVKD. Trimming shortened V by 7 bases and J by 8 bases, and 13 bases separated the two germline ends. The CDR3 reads CATSSAAIGYTF. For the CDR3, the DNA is TGTGCCACCAGCTCCGCTGCTATCGGCTACACCTTC.

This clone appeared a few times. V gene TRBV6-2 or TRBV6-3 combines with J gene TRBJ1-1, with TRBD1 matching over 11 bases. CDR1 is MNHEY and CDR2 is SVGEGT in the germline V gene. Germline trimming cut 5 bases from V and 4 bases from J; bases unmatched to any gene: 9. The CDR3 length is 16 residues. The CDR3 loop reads CASSPRDRGASTEAFF. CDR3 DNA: TGTGCCAGCAGTCCCAGGGACAGGGGGGCGAGCACTGAAGCTTTCTTT.

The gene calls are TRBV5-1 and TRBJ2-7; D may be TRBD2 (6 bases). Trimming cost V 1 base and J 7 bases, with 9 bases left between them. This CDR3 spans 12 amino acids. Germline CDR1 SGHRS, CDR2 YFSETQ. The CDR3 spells CASSLSEGEQYF. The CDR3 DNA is TGCGCCAGCAGCTTGTCGGAGGGGGAGCAGTACTTC.

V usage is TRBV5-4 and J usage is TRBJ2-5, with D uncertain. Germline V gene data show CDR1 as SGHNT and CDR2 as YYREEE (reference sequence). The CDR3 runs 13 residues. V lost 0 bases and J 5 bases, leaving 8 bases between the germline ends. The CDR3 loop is CASSLDLPETQYF. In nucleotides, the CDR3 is TGTGCCAGCAGCTTGGATCTTCCGGAGACCCAGTACTTC. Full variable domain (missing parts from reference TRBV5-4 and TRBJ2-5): ETGVTQSPTHLIKTRGQQVTLRCSSQSGHNTVSWYQQALGQGPQFIFQYYREEENGRGNFPPRFSGLQFPNYSSELNVNALELDDSALYLCASSLDLPETQYFGPGTRLLVL.

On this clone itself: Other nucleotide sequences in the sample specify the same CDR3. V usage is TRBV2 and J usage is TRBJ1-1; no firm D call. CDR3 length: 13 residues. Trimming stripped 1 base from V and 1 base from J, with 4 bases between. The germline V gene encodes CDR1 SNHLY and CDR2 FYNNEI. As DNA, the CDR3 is TGTGCCAGCAGTGAAGGGAGGAACACTGAAGCTTTCTTT. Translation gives CASSEGRNTEAFF.

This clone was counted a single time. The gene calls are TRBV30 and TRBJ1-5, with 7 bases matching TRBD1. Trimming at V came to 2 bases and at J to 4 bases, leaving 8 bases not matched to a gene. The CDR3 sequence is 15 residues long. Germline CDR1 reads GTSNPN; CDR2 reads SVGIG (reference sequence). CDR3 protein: CAWSPPDRLNQPQHF. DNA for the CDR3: TGTGCCTGGAGTCCCCCGGACAGGCTTAATCAGCCCCAGCATTTT. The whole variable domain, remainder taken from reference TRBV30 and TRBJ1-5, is SQTIHQWPATLVQPVGSPLSLECTVEGTSNPNLYWYRQAAGRGLQLLFYSVGIGQISSEVPQNLSASRPQDRQFILSSKKLLLSDSGFYLCAWSPPDRLNQPQHFGDGTRLSIL.

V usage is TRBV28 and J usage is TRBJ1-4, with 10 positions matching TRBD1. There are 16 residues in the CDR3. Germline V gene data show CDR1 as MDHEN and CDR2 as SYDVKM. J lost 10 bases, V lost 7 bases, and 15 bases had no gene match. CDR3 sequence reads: CASNRDRGLDTGKLFF. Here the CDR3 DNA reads TGTGCCAGCAACCGGGACAGGGGTTTAGATACGGGAAAACTGTTTTTT. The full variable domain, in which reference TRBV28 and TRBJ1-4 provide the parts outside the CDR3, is DVKVTQSSRYLVKRTGEKVFLECVQDMDHENMFWYRQDPGLGLRLIYFSYDVKMKEKGDIPEGYSVSREKKERFSLILESASTNQTSMYLCASNRDRGLDTGKLFFGSGTQLSVL.